This entry is about one T cell receptor (beta chain). Antigen: not known. The sample is drawn from a study of T cell repertoires in cytomegalovirus infection. Study information: Recently identified HLA-C-restricted CMV epitopes were used, and well-studied HLA-B-restricted CMV epitopes were used as well. From public TCR beta signatures came an indication of both CMV infection and matching HLA type. Broader study findings: Individuals carrying CMV plus the relevant HLA were identified by cumulative frequency of public TCR beta families. The ex vivo response was dominated by HLA-C-restricted CMV-specific TCR beta clonotypes.

In germline, CDR1 is LNHDA, CDR2 SQIVND (reference sequence). The CDR3 is 14 amino acids. Trimming pared 3 bases from V and 5 bases from J, leaving 12 bases between. MiXCR, run by TCRdb on the reads, gives a single entry per CDR3 protein. The sample contains 650,000 to 900,000 distinct CDR3 sequences, almost 30% of which appear only once. The clonotype comes from a human donor in good health (CMV status not recorded). Some clones in this sample may be carry-over from other donors' samples. Sequenced material: cultured CD8+ T cells from PBMCs, taken from culture after CMV antigen stimulation. The chain is built from TRBV19 and TRBJ2-3; D is ambiguous. DNA for the CDR3: TGTGCCAGTAGTATTCGTGGGCCACTAGATACGCAGTATTTT. It yields the protein CASSIRGPLDTQYF.